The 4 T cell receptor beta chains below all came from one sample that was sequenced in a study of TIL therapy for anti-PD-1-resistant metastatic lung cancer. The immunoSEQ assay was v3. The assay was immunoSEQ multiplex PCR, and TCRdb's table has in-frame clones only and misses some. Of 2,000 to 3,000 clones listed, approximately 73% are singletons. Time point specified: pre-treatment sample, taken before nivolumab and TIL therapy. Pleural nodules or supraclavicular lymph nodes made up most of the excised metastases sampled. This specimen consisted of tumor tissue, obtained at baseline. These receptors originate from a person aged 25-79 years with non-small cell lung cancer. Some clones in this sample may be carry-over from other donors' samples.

For the CDR3, the DNA is TGTGCCACCCAAACAGGGGGCAATCAGCCCCAGCATTTT. Protein product: CATQTGGNQPQHF. The chain uses TRBV19 and TRBJ1-5, with TRBD1 matching over 7 bases. Germline loops: CDR1 LNHDA, CDR2 SQIVND (reference sequence). V trimming: 10 bases; J trimming: 2 bases; junction bases outside the gene matches: 5. The CDR3 consists of 13 residues. Supplemented by reference TRBV19 and TRBJ1-5, the full variable domain reads DGGITQSPKYLFRKEGQNVTLSCEQNLNHDAMYWYRQDPGQGLRLIYYSQIVNDFQKGDIAEGYSVSREKKESFPLTVTSAQKNPTAFYLCATQTGGNQPQHFGDGTRLSIL.

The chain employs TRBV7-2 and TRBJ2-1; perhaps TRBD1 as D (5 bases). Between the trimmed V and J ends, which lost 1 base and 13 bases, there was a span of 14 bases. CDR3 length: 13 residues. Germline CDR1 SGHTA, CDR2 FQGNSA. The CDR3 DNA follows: TGTGCCAGCAGCTTAGAGGACACAGGACGACAGTTCTTC. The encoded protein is CASSLEDTGRQFF.

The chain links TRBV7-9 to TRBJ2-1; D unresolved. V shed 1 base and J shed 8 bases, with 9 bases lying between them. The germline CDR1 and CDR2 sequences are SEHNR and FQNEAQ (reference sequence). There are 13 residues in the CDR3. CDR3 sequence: CASSLDPQYEQFF. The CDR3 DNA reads TGTGCCAGCAGCTTAGACCCACAGTATGAGCAGTTCTTC. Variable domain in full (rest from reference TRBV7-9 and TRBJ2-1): DTGVSQNPRHKITKRGQNVTFRCDPISEHNRLYWYRQTLGQGPEFLTYFQNEAQLEKSRLLSDRFSAERPKGSFSTLEIQRTEQGDSAMYLCASSLDPQYEQFFGPGTRLTVL.

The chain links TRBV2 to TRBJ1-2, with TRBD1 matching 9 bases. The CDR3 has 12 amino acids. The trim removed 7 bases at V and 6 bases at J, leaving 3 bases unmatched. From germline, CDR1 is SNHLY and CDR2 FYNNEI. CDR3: CASTRQGDGYTF. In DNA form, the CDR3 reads TGTGCCAGCACCCGACAGGGGGATGGCTACACCTTC. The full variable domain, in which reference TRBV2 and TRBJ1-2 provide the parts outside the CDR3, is EPEVTQTPSHQVTQMGQEVILRCVPISNHLYFYWYRQILGQKVEFLVSFYNNEISEKSEIFDDQFSVERPDGSNFTLKIRSTKLEDSAMYFCASTRQGDGYTFGSGTRLTVV.